The sequence of this T cell receptor (beta chain) was determined in a study of cytomegalovirus exposure and HLA in healthy donors. Study conclusions and caveats: Reports credit the classifier with highly specific, highly sensitive diagnosis of cytomegalovirus status. TCR beta V- and J-gene trimming was later associated with a missense DCLRE1C variant.

This clone was seen a few times. Its target is not known. The same CDR3 can be traced to other DNA sequences in this sample. Use of 60 Vbeta and 13 Jbeta primers characterized the PCR. Here immunoSEQ multiplex PCR was the method, and the copy in TCRdb shows in-frame clones only, minus some. The profile shows about 130,000 clones, 10% of them singletons. The clonotype was recovered from a young woman in good health and CMV-seropositive. The specimen was PBMCs.

CDR3 coding DNA: TGTGCCAGCAGCTTAGCACAGGGTAATACTGAAGCTTTCTTT. Translated, it gives CASSLAQGNTEAFF. The chain links TRBV7-9 to TRBJ1-1; a possible D gene is TRBD1 (6 bases). The CDR3 totals 14 residues. V gave up 0 bases and J gave up 5 bases, with 10 bases separating them. The germline V gene encodes CDR1 SEHNR and CDR2 FQNEAQ (reference sequence).